The 8 T cell receptor beta chains below all came from one sample that was sequenced in a study of CD8 T cells in Susac syndrome. When the RNA was reverse transcribed, random hexamers were used with an input of roughly 0.45 to 1 ug. One entry per CDR3 protein, called by TCRdb with MiXCR from the immunoSEQ multiplex PCR reads. The sample holds some 190,000 distinct CDR3 sequences; approximately 94% are singletons and the top ten take approximately 0.09%. The sample consisted of CD4+ T cells from PBMCs. The receptors derive from a human donor with multiple sclerosis.

The chain couples TRBV14 to TRBJ2-3; 12 bases agree with TRBD2. The CDR3 spans 13 residues. Germline V gene lookup returns CDR1 SGHDN and CDR2 FVKESK. The V gene end was trimmed by 8 bases and the J gene end by 8 bases; junction bases not matched to a gene: 5. The CDR3, as DNA: TGTGCCAGCGGACTAGCGGGGTCTCTTACGCAGTATTTT. Protein sequence: CASGLAGSLTQYF.

V usage is TRBV6-2 or TRBV6-3 and J usage is TRBJ2-7; D gene ambiguous. The length of the CDR3 is 14 residues. Germline assignment: CDR1 MNHEY and CDR2 SVGEGT. V lost 7 bases, J lost 0 bases, and 13 bases lay in between. CDR3: CASKKTLSSYEQYF. Written as DNA, the CDR3 is TGTGCCAGCAAAAAGACTTTGAGCTCCTACGAGCAGTACTTC.

The J gene is TRBJ2-5, the V gene TRBV7-9, with D perhaps matching TRBD1 (7 bases). CDR1 SEHNR and CDR2 FQNEAQ come from the germline V gene (reference sequence). The CDR3 has 17 residues. Deletions cut 2 bases from V and 2 bases from J, with 18 bases between. CDR3 in DNA: TGTGCCAGCAGCTTAAGGAGGGGGCCCAACCTACAAGAGACCCAGTACTTC. Translated, it gives CASSLRRGPNLQETQYF.

The rearrangement uses TRBV6-2 or TRBV6-3 and TRBJ2-7, with D unresolved. The length of the CDR3 is 11 residues. Germline V gene lookup returns CDR1 MNHEY and CDR2 SVGEGT. The V gene lost 1 base and the J gene lost 5 bases, with 3 bases spanning the gap. This chain's CDR3 is CASSYWNEQYF. CDR3 bases: TGTGCCAGCAGTTACTGGAACGAGCAGTACTTC.

CDR3 DNA: TGTGCCTGGAGTAGTGGGACAGACCCTGGAAACACCATATATTTT. It is translated as CAWSSGTDPGNTIYF. The V and J genes are TRBV30 and TRBJ1-3, with 7 bases fitting TRBD1. CDR1 is GTSNPN, CDR2 SVGIG, per germline (reference sequence). Trimming took 2 bases from V and 2 from J; bases not matched to a gene: 6. This CDR3 spans 15 amino acids.

This chain uses TRBV3-1 with TRBJ2-7, with TRBD2 identical over 8 bases. Germline loops: CDR1 LGHDT, CDR2 YNNKEL (reference sequence). This CDR3 comprises 13 residues. With 8 bases clipped from V and 2 bases from J, the junction kept 5 bases outside the gene matches. CDR3 region: CASPFSGAYEQYF. CDR3 in DNA: TGTGCCAGCCCCTTTAGCGGGGCCTACGAGCAGTACTTC.

The genes are TRBV9 and TRBJ1-5, with D unclear. The CDR3 runs 15 residues. V was shortened by 3 bases and J by 0 bases, with 10 bases between the two germline ends. The germline gives CDR1 SGDLS, CDR2 YYNGEE. In DNA form, the CDR3 reads TGTGCCAGCAGCGCCGATCCGTATAGCAATCAGCCCCAGCATTTT. As protein: CASSADPYSNQPQHF.

The chain has TRBV19 and TRBJ2-2, with D possibly matching TRBD2 (6 bases). The CDR3 has 15 residues. Trimming left V 7 bases short and J 5 bases short, with 17 bases between. The V gene's germline CDR1 is LNHDA and CDR2 SQIVND (reference sequence). CDR3 residues: CASNSGSLRTGELFF. Written as DNA, the CDR3 is TGTGCCAGTAACTCCGGGAGCTTAAGGACCGGGGAGCTGTTTTTT.